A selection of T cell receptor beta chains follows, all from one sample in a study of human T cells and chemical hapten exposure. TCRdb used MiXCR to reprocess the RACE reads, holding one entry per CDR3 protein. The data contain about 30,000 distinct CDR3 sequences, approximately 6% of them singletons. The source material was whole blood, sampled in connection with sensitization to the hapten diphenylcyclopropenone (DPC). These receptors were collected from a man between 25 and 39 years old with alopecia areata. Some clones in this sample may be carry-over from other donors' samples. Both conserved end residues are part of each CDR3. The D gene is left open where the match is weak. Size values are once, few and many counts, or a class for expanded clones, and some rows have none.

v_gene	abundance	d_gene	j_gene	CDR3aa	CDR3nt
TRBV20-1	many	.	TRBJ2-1	CSGSLLRTIPDEQFF	TGCAGTGGTAGTCTCCTCCGGACCATACCCGATGAGCAGTTCTTC
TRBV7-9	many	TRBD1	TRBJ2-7	CASSPEEGALNEQYF	TGTGCCAGCAGCCCCGAAGAGGGGGCTTTAAACGAGCAGTACTTC
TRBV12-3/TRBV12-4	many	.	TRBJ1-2	CASSRSTDGYTF	TGTGCCAGCAGCCGATCGACCGATGGCTACACCTTC
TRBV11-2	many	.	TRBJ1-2	CASSLGTGGQASYGYTF	TGTGCCAGCAGCTTAGGAACTGGAGGTCAGGCGAGCTATGGCTACACCTTC
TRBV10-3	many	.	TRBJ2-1	CAISGDNSDNEQFF	TGTGCCATCAGTGGAGACAATTCCGACAATGAGCAGTTCTTC
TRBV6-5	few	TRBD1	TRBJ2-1	CASRPNRGFSNEQFF	TGTGCCAGCAGACCTAACAGGGGGTTCAGCAATGAGCAGTTCTTC
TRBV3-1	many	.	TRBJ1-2	CASSLRPGNGYTF	TGTGCCAGCAGCCTTCGACCCGGGAATGGCTACACCTTC
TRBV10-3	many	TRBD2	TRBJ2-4	CAISESAGLAGVGSKNIQYF	TGTGCCATCAGTGAGTCCGCGGGACTAGCGGGAGTGGGGTCCAAAAACATTCAGTACTTC
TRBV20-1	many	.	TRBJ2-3	CSASGRGADTQYF	TGCAGTGCTAGTGGCAGGGGGGCAGATACGCAGTATTTT
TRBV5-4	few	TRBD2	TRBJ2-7	CASSLVAGATYEQYF	TGTGCCAGCAGCTTGGTAGCGGGGGCAACCTACGAGCAGTACTTC
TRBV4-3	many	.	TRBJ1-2	CASSQDWGTQGYTF	TGCGCCAGCAGCCAAGATTGGGGCACACAGGGCTACACCTTC
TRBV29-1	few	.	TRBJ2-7	CSVGNRSDTYEQYF	TGCAGCGTTGGAAATCGGTCCGATACCTACGAGCAGTACTTC
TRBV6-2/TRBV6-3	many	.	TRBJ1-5	CASSNSDSYQPQHF	TGTGCCAGCAGTAATTCGGACAGTTATCAGCCCCAGCATTTT
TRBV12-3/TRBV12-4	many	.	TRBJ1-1	CASSLTREAFF	TGTGCCAGCAGTTTAACCCGTGAAGCTTTCTTT
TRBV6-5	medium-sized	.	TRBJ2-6	CASSRSSGANVLTF	TGTGCCAGCAGCCGGAGCTCTGGGGCCAACGTCCTGACTTTC
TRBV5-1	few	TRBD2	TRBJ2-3	CASSPGTSGDFTDTQYF	TGCGCCAGCAGCCCTGGGACTAGCGGGGACTTCACAGATACGCAGTATTTT
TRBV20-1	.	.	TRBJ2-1	CSARIPSSYYNEQFF	TGCAGTGCCCGAATCCCCTCCTCCTACTACAATGAGCAGTTCTTC
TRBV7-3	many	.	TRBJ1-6	CASSRGVYNSPLHF	TGTGCCAGCAGCCGCGGTGTGTATAATTCACCCCTCCACTTT
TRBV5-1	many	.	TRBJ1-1	CASSLEGHLNTEAFF	TGCGCCAGCAGCTTGGAGGGACACTTGAACACTGAAGCTTTCTTT
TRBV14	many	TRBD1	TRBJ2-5	CASSHRPGQGQETQYF	TGTGCCAGCAGCCATCGCCCCGGACAGGGCCAAGAGACCCAGTACTTC
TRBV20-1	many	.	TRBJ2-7	CSATTTTSSYEQYF	TGCAGTGCTACGACTACCACGAGCTCCTACGAGCAGTACTTC
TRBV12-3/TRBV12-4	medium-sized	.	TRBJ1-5	CASSLSWDNQPQHF	TGTGCCAGCAGTTTAAGCTGGGACAATCAGCCCCAGCATTTT
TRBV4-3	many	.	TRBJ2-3	CASSPRTRTDTQYF	TGCGCCAGCAGCCCGCGGACTCGCACAGATACGCAGTATTTT
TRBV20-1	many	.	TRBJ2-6	CSAKGTSSGANVLTF	TGCAGTGCTAAAGGGACGTCGTCTGGGGCCAACGTCCTGACTTTC
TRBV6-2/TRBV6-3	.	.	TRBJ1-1	CASTRWAGWNTEAFF	TGTGCCAGCACCCGATGGGCGGGCTGGAACACTGAAGCTTTCTTT
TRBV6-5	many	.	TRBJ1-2	CASSPTGHGYTF	TGTGCCAGCAGCCCAACAGGGCATGGCTACACCTTC
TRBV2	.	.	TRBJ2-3	CASSEAETDFTDTQYF	TGTGCCAGCAGTGAAGCAGAGACAGACTTCACAGATACGCAGTATTTT
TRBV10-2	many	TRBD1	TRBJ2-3	CATLRQGSGTDTQYF	TGCGCCACCCTTCGACAGGGAAGTGGCACAGATACGCAGTATTTT
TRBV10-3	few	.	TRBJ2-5	CATNSGTAQETQYF	TGTGCCACTAACTCCGGGACTGCCCAAGAGACCCAGTACTTC
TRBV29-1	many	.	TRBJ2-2	CSVGYLAGELFF	TGCAGCGTTGGTTATTTGGCCGGGGAGCTGTTTTTT
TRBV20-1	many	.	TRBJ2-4	CSAILGTAKNIQYF	TGCAGTGCTATTCTGGGGACAGCCAAAAACATTCAGTACTTC
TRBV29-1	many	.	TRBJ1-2	CSAMDTVYGYTF	TGCAGCGCAATGGACACCGTCTATGGCTACACCTTC
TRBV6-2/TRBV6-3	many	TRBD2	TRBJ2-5	CASSTTSGMETQYF	TGTGCCAGCAGTACAACTAGCGGGATGGAGACCCAGTACTTC
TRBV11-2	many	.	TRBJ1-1	CASSLGPEAFF	TGTGCCAGCAGCTTAGGCCCTGAAGCTTTCTTT
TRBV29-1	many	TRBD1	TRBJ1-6	CSVSHGQGTSPLHF	TGCAGCGTCTCCCACGGACAGGGGACATCACCCCTCCACTTT
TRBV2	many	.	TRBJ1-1	CASSGWDGEAFF	TGTGCCAGCAGTGGTTGGGACGGTGAAGCTTTCTTT
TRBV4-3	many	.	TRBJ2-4	CASSQDQTESAKNIQYF	TGCGCCAGCAGCCAAGATCAAACAGAATCAGCCAAAAACATTCAGTACTTC
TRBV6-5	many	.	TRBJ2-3	CASSYSTGGVSVTDTQYF	TGTGCCAGCAGTTACTCGACGGGGGGCGTCTCGGTCACAGATACGCAGTATTTT